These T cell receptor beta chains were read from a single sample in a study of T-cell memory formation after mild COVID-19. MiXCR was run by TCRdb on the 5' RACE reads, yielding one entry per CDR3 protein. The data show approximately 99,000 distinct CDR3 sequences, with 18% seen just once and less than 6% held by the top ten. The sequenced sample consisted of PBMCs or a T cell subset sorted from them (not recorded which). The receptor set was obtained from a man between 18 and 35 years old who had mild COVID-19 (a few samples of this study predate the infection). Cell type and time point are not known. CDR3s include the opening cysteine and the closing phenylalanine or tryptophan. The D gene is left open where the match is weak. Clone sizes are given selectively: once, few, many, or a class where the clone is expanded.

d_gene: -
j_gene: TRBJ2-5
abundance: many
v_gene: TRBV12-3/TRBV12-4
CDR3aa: CASSLYSQETQYF
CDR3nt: TGTGCCAGCAGTTTATACAGCCAAGAGACCCAGTACTTC

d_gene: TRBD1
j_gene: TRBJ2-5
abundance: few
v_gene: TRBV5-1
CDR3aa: CASSLLGRGNQETQYF
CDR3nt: TGCGCCAGCAGCCTCCTAGGCAGGGGGAACCAAGAGACCCAGTACTTC

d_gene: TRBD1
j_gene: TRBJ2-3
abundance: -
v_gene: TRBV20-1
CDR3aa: CSARVLGDSPRGTQYF
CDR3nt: TGCAGTGCTAGAGTCCTCGGGGACAGCCCGAGAGGTACGCAGTATTTT

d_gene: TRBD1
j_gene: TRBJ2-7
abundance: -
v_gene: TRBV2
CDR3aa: CASSRQGAHEQYF
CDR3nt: TGTGCCAGCAGTAGACAGGGGGCCCACGAGCAGTACTTC

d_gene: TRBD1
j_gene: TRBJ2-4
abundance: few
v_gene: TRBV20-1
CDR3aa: CSAEGQALYF
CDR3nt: TGCAGTGCTGAGGGACAGGCTTTGTACTTC

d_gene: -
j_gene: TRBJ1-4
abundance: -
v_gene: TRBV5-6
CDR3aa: CASSLRPGTNEKLFF
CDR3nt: TGTGCCAGCAGCTTGAGGCCGGGTACTAATGAAAAACTGTTTTTT

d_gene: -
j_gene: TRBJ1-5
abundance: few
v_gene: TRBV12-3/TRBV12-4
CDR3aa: CASSLQGRQPQHF
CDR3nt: TGTGCCAGCAGTCTACAGGGACGACAGCCCCAGCATTTT

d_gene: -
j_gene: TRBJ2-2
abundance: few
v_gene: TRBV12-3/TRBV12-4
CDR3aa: CASSFLGELFF
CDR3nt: TGTGCCAGCAGTTTTCTAGGGGAGCTGTTTTTT

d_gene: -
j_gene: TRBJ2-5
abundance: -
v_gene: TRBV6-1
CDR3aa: CASGGGPGETQYF
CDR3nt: TGTGCCAGCGGCGGAGGACCCGGAGAGACCCAGTACTTC

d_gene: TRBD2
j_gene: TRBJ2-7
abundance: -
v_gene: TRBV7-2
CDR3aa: CASSISGGFSYEQYF
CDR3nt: TGTGCCAGCAGCATAAGCGGGGGCTTCTCCTACGAGCAGTACTTC

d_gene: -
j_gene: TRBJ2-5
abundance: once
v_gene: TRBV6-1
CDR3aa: CASILGGKGTQYF
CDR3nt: TGTGCCAGCATCCTTGGGGGGAAGGGGACCCAGTACTTC

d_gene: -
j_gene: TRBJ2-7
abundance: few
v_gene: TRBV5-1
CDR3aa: CASSLGDPGRDEQYF
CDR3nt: TGCGCCAGCAGCTTGGGAGACCCCGGACGAGACGAGCAGTACTTC

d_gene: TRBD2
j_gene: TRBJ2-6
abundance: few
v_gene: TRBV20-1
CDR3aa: CGGVSGANVLTF
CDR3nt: TGCGGGGGGGTCTCTGGGGCCAACGTCCTGACTTTC

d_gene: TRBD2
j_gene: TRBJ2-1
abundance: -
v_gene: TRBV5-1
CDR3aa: CASSLDSGGSYNEQFF
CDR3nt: TGCGCCAGCAGCTTGGATAGCGGGGGCTCCTACAATGAGCAGTTCTTC

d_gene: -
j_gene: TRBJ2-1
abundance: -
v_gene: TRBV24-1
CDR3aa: CATRGMGEQFF
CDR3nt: TGTGCCACCAGGGGAATGGGTGAGCAGTTCTTC

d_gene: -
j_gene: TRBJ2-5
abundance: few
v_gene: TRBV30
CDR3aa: CAWRTGETQYF
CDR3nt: TGTGCCTGGAGGACTGGAGAGACCCAGTACTTC

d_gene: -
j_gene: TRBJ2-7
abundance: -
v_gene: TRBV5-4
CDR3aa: CASSRGGGETYEQYF
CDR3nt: TGTGCCAGCAGCCGGGGAGGGGGCGAAACCTACGAGCAGTACTTC

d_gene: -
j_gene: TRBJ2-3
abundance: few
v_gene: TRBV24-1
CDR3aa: CATSGLEGSDTQYF
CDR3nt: TGTGCCACCAGTGGGCTTGAGGGTTCAGATACGCAGTATTTT

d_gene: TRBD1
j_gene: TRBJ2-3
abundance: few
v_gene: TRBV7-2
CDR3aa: CASSRDRVLGDTQYF
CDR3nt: TGTGCCAGCAGTCGAGACAGGGTTCTTGGAGATACGCAGTATTTT

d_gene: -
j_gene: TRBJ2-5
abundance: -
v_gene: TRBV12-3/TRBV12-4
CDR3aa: CASTPGLEETQYF
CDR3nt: TGTGCCAGCACGCCGGGGCTAGAAGAGACCCAGTACTTC

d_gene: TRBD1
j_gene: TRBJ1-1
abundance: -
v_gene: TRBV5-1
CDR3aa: CASSLRVRTGSAEAFF
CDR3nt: TGCGCCAGCAGCTTGAGGGTGAGGACAGGTAGCGCTGAAGCTTTCTTT

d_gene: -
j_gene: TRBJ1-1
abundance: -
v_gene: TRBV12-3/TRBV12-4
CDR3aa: CASSFERGTEAFF
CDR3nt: TGTGCCAGCAGTTTTGAGCGAGGGACTGAAGCTTTCTTT

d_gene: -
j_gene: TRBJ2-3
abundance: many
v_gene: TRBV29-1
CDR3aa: CSVDGDIRQFSTDTQYF
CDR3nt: TGCAGCGTTGACGGGGACATTCGGCAGTTTAGCACAGATACGCAGTATTTT

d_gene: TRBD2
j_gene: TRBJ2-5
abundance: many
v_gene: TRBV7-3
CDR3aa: CASSRLARETQYF
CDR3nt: TGTGCCAGCAGCCGACTAGCACGGGAGACCCAGTACTTC

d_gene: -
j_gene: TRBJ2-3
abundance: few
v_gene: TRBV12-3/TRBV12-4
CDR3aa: CASSFGPGLPTNTQYF
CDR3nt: TGTGCCAGCAGTTTCGGGCCGGGACTCCCGACGAATACGCAGTATTTT

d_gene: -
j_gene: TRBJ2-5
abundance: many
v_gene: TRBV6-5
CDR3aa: CASSRRGVGQETQYF
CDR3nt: TGTGCCAGCAGTCGCAGGGGAGTCGGACAAGAGACCCAGTACTTC

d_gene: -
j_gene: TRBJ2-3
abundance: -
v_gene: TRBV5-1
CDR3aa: CASSGENTDTQYF
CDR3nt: TGCGCCAGCAGCGGAGAAAACACAGATACGCAGTATTTT